The T cell receptor beta chain under discussion was sequenced for a study of blood T cell repertoires in COVID-19. There are 13 residues in the CDR3. Germline lookup yields CDR1 SGHNT and CDR2 YYREEE (reference sequence). The trim removed 3 bases at V and 6 bases at J, leaving 4 bases unmatched. Enrolled through a virtual design, the participants were between 18 and 89 years of age and came from approximately 25 US areas. Participants were placed into cohorts based on the clinical history they reported. This table comes from immunoSEQ multiplex PCR, and its TCRdb copy is limited to in-frame clones, with some not included. The repertoire holds about 300,000 clones, with nearly 90% as singletons.

The source material was PBMCs or T cells enriched from blood (not recorded which). The sequence was obtained from a woman aged 25 to 45 who had recovered from COVID-19. V is TRBV5-4 and J is TRBJ1-1; 8 bases align to TRBD1. CDR3 nucleotides: TGTGCCAGCAGCTATACGACAGGGGCTGAAGCTTTCTTT. This sequence encodes CASSYTTGAEAFF.